The following is a T cell receptor beta chain sequence with its context. Its target is not known. A single base separates this from a much larger clone, so it may be a read error. The CDR3 loop spans 12 amino acids. Primers used in a second PCR of roughly 6 to 12 cycles were a sample-barcoded 5' primer and a J-beta primer mix. TCRdb reprocessed the 5' RACE reads with MiXCR, giving one entry per CDR3 protein. The table shows roughly 1.5 million distinct CDR3 sequences, with roughly 43% occurring only once. The record originates from a study of blood T cells in healthy people across ages. Study conclusions and caveats: More naive CD4+ cells and higher diversity were found in long-lived than in aged donors. Naive T cell percentage showed a strong correlation with TCR beta diversity.

This chain links TRBV12-3 or TRBV12-4 with TRBJ2-5; D unclear. This TCR was recovered from a woman between 18 and 29 years old in good health. Sequenced: blood. The CDR3: CAGSVEVWTQYF. DNA for the CDR3: TGTGCCGGCAGTGTTGAAGTGTGGACCCAGTACTTC.